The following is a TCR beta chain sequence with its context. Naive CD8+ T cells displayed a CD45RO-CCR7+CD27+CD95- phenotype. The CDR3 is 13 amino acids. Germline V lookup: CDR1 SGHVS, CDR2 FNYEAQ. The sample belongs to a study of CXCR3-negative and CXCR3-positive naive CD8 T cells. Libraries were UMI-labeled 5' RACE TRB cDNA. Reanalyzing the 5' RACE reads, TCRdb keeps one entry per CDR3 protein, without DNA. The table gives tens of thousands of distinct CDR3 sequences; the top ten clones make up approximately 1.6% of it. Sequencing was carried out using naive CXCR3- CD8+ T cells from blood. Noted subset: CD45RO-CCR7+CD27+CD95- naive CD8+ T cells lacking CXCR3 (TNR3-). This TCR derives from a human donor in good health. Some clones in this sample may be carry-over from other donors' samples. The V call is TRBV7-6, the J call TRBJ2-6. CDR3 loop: CASQSSGANVLTF.